One TCR beta chain is described in this entry. The entry originates in a study of neoadjuvant anti-PD-1 for oral cavity cancer. PBMC libraries mostly used approximately 0.5 ug of input genomic DNA, with six replicates per sample. Libraries were prepared by immunoSEQ multiplex PCR; TCRdb keeps only in-frame clonotypes and omits some of them. Of 55,000 to 80,000 clones listed, around 83% are singletons. This receptor was taken from a person aged 35-79 years with oral cavity squamous cell carcinoma. This material consisted of PBMCs, taken before nivolumab (anti-PD-1) treatment.

CDR3 bases: TGTGCCAGCAGCAATGGGTGGCGGGGGGGCTCAGATACGCAGTATTTT. Protein: CASSNGWRGGSDTQYF. The chain uses TRBV7-8 and TRBJ2-3; 9 nucleotides align to TRBD2. The CDR3 loop spans 16 amino acids. Trimming took 5 bases from V and 4 from J; bases not matched to a gene: 10. CDR1 is SGHVS, CDR2 FQNEAQ, per germline.